These T cell receptor beta chains were read from a single sample in a study of blood T cell repertoires in COVID-19. The assay was immunoSEQ multiplex PCR, and TCRdb's table has in-frame clones only and misses some. Among about 290,000 clones, about 90% were seen once, and the ten largest hold approximately 10%. Sequences were obtained from peripheral blood. The receptor source for this set is a woman aged 25-40 years with COVID-19, enrolled during active disease. CDR3s include the opening cysteine and the closing phenylalanine or tryptophan.

TRBV7-9,CASRGLTTGELFF
TRBV6-6,CASTRQGTNQPQHF
TRBV18,CASSSQRDRNYGYTF
TRBV3-1/TRBV3-2,CASSQVGRAGVPYNEQFF
TRBV5-5,CASSPTVYTEAFF
TRBV4-1,CASSQVGEGDNEKLFF
TRBV4-1,CASRVGDYEQYF
TRBV12-5,CASGLGPGTGDNEQFF
TRBV19,CASGDRNTEAFF
TRBV5-1,CASRSAGGQPNSPLHF
TRBV19,CASSGRTGGDTEAFF
TRBV6-6,CASSYTSAGGTDTQYF
TRBV6-5,CASSSYGTGNVDEQFF
TRBV19,CASSHLWGGANVLTF
TRBV9,CASSLDSSGGHNEQFF
TRBV4-1,CASSQDVVWTTEPLAKNIQYF
TRBV5-4,CASRPATGNTQYF
TRBV27,CASSLLTGTGNTEAFF
TRBV18,CASSPSGGVISEQYF
TRBV5-1,CASSFGQGAPNYGYTF
TRBV28,CASSFRGLRAEAFF
TRBV7-8,CASSLVQGGSNEQYF
TRBV27,CASSPWTGMGDEQYF